One sample yielded the 3 T cell receptor beta chains listed below, sequenced in a study of graft-versus-host responses after intestinal transplantation. Produced via immunoSEQ multiplex PCR; TCRdb's table is partial and in-frame only. In the table there are some 18,000 clones, 80% to 95% of which are singletons. This sample comprised PBMCs, obtained around 350 days after transplant. The receptors derive from a human patient who received an intestinal transplant, so some T cells may come from the graft donor.

The chain uses TRBV4-1 and TRBJ1-5, with 7 bases matching TRBD1. This CDR3 contains 15 residues. V lost 0 bases, J lost 5 bases, and 4 bases stayed unmatched. CDR1 and CDR2 (germline): MGHRA, YSYEKL. This CDR3 is CASSQDRGEDQPQHF. The DNA of the CDR3 is TGCGCCAGCAGCCAAGACAGGGGGGAGGATCAGCCCCAGCATTTT.

The V and J genes are TRBV21-1 and TRBJ2-6; the table's D call of TRBD1 was not tested on the DNA. TRBV21-1 is designated a pseudogene. The CDR3 contains 17 residues. The CDR3 DNA is TGTGCCAGCAGCAGGACAGGGCCGCCTTCTGGGGCCAACGTCCTGACTTTC. Its protein is CASSRTGPPSGANVLTF.

The chain joins TRBV4-1 to TRBJ1-1, with TRBD1 as a possible D gene (6 bases). The CDR3 has 19 residues. V was pared by 1 base and J by 3 bases, with 24 bases between. Germline CDR1 reads MGHRA; CDR2 reads YSYEKL. The CDR3 region is CASSQGSGVRKASDTEAFF. In nucleotides, the CDR3 is TGCGCCAGCAGCCAAGGCTCAGGGGTTCGTAAGGCCTCGGACACTGAAGCTTTCTTT.